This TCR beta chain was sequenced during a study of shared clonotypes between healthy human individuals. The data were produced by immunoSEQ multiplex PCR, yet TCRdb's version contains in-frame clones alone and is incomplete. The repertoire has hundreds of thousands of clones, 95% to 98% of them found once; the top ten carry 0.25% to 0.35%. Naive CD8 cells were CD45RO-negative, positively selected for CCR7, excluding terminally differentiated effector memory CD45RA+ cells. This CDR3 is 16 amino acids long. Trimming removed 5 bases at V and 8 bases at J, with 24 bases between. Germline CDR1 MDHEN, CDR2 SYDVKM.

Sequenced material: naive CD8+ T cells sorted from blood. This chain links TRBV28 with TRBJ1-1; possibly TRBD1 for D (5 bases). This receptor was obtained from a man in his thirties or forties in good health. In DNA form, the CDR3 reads TGTGCCAGCAGTGAATCCGGGACCCGCTTGATTTGGGAAGCTTTCTTT. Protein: CASSESGTRLIWEAFF.